Shown below are 23 T cell receptor beta chains from a single sample sequenced in a study of vaccination and CD4 T cells after COVID-19. Sequenced with the Oncomine TCR Beta short-read assay was DNA taken from cultured CD4+ T cells. TCRdb ran MiXCR on the PCR reads and lists one entry per CDR3 protein. Altogether 7,500 or so distinct CDR3 sequences are present, 50% being singletons, with the ten largest covering less than 25%. Antigens for these TCRs are unknown. Treatment denoted: approximately 9-day PBMC culture with coronavirus spike peptide pools or control peptides (ViraFEST assay). During the years 2011-2018, before the COVID-19 pandemic, the unexposed donor's CD4+ T cells were collected. Sequencing input: CD4+ T cells from blood, cultured in vitro. These TCRs come from a human donor in good health.

This sequence joins TRBV14 and TRBJ2-3, with D possibly matching TRBD1 (5 bases). Germline V CDR1 and CDR2: SGHDN, FVKESK. Trimming took off 1 base at V and 5 bases at J, with 10 bases between the two ends. CDR3 length: 14 amino acids. Here the CDR3 DNA reads TGTGCCAGCAGCCAAGTGGGGCCGCGAGATACGCAGTATTTT. It encodes CASSQVGPRDTQYF.

This chain joins TRBV7-2 and TRBJ2-3, with 7 bases that match TRBD2. Germline lookup yields CDR1 SGHTA and CDR2 FQGNSA. Trimming removed 5 bases from V and 5 bases from J; junction bases left unmatched: 10. The CDR3 length is 15 residues. CDR3 bases: TGTGCCAGCAGCCATCTGGGGGGGGGTGTAGATACGCAGTATTTT. Protein product: CASSHLGGGVDTQYF.

The chain carries TRBV30 and TRBJ1-1; TRBD1 might be the D (5 bases). With 0 bases removed from V and 4 bases from J, the gap between germline ends came to 12 bases. CDR3 length: 14 amino acids. Germline CDR1 and CDR2: GTSNPN and SVGIG (reference sequence). The CDR3 coding sequence is TGTGCCTGGAGTGTACCCGCAGGGATCACTGAAGCTTTCTTT. Amino acid sequence: CAWSVPAGITEAFF.

This clonotype has just a few counts. V is TRBV19 and J is TRBJ2-2, with D possibly being TRBD2 (7 bases). The V gene's germline CDR1 is LNHDA and CDR2 SQIVND (reference sequence). Trimming left V 8 bases short and J 4 bases short, with 17 bases between. The CDR3 contains 15 residues. The CDR3 bases are TGTGCCAGTTCCGCGGGGGCCTCGTTCACCGGGGAGCTGTTTTTT. Translation gives CASSAGASFTGELFF. Full variable domain (missing parts from reference TRBV19 and TRBJ2-2): DGGITQSPKYLFRKEGQNVTLSCEQNLNHDAMYWYRQDPGQGLRLIYYSQIVNDFQKGDIAEGYSVSREKKESFPLTVTSAQKNPTAFYLCASSAGASFTGELFFGEGSRLTVL.

The chain carries TRBV6-1 and TRBJ2-2; perhaps TRBD2 as D (6 bases). CDR3 length: 15 amino acids. V was cut by 9 bases and J by 4 bases, with 18 bases left in between. Germline V gene lookup returns CDR1 MNHNS and CDR2 SASEGT. CDR3 protein: CASQEGYWITGELFF. As DNA, the CDR3 is TGTGCCAGTCAGGAGGGGTATTGGATCACCGGGGAGCTGTTTTTT.

The chain employs TRBV7-6 and TRBJ2-1, with TRBD2 as a possible D gene (7 bases). Germline V gives CDR1 SGHVS, CDR2 FNYEAQ. Trimming cost V 2 bases and J 0 bases, with 17 bases left between them. The CDR3 is 18 amino acids. CDR3 protein: CASSLILTGGSSYNEQFF. In DNA form, the CDR3 reads TGTGCCAGCAGCTTAATCCTTACGGGGGGCAGCTCCTACAATGAGCAGTTCTTC.

This chain connects TRBV10-3 to TRBJ1-6, with no clear D. V lost 10 bases and J lost 5, with 12 bases in between. Germline V gene lookup returns CDR1 ENHRY and CDR2 SYGVKD. CDR3 size: 13 residues. The CDR3 here is CATLQADNSPLHF. In nucleotides, the CDR3 is TGTGCCACCCTCCAAGCTGATAATTCACCCCTCCACTTT.

CDR3 nucleotide sequence: TGTGCCAGCAGCCAAGATATCCAGCGGGGGCTGGGCACTGAAGCTTTCTTT. It translates to CASSQDIQRGLGTEAFF. The chain couples TRBV4-2 to TRBJ1-1; tentative D call: TRBD1 (6 bases). CDR1 is LGHNA, CDR2 YNFKEQ, per germline. The CDR3 contains 17 residues. The V end was cut by 0 bases, the J end by 4 bases, with 18 bases between.

The J gene is TRBJ2-7, the V gene TRBV18; D gene unclear. Per the germline V gene, CDR1 is KGHSH and CDR2 is LQKENI. V shed 3 bases and J shed 4 bases, with 10 bases lying between them. The CDR3 consists of 13 residues. CDR3 region: CASSPGKAYEQYF. For the CDR3, the DNA is TGTGCCAGCTCACCGGGTAAAGCGTACGAGCAGTACTTC.

The V and J genes are TRBV12-3 or TRBV12-4 and TRBJ1-5; D possibly corresponds to TRBD1 (6 bases). V was cut by 6 bases and J by 0 bases, with 9 bases left in between. The CDR3 totals 14 residues. The CDR3 nucleotides are TGTGCCAGCAGAACGACAGGTAGCAATCAGCCCCAGCATTTT. It is translated as CASRTTGSNQPQHF.

V and J are TRBV20-1 and TRBJ2-7, with D possibly matching TRBD2 (6 bases). CDR1 is DFQATT and CDR2 is SNEGSKA in the germline V gene (reference sequence). V was pared by 6 bases and J by 6 bases, with 21 bases between. This CDR3 has 14 residues. CDR3 protein: CSAWTGRRAGEQYF. The CDR3 nucleotides are TGCAGTGCCTGGACGGGGAGGCGGGCTGGCGAGCAGTACTTC.

There are a few counts of this clonotype. The V gene is TRBV29-1, the J gene TRBJ2-5, with D unclear. This CDR3 spans 11 amino acids. Germline V gene sequence: CDR1 SQVTM, CDR2 ANQGSEA. V shed 4 bases and J shed 5 bases, with 8 bases lying between them. Here the CDR3 DNA reads TGCAGCGTTGCCCTGGGGGAGACCCAGTACTTC. It is translated as CSVALGETQYF.

The chain is built from TRBV5-1 and TRBJ2-5, with a weak D call TRBD2 (5 bases). The germline V and J ends were trimmed by 7 bases and 2 bases, with 15 bases remaining between them. The CDR3 sequence is 14 residues long. CDR1 is SGHRS, CDR2 YFSETQ, per germline. CDR3 region: CASHLGERQETQYF. The CDR3 region has the DNA TGCGCCAGCCATCTCGGGGAGAGACAAGAGACCCAGTACTTC.

This chain uses TRBV10-1 with TRBJ2-2; possibly TRBD2 for D (6 bases). The CDR3 totals 13 residues. Trimming removed 6 bases at V and 7 bases at J, with 12 bases between. The germline gives CDR1 WNHNN, CDR2 SYGVQD (reference sequence). The CDR3 DNA sequence: TGCGCCAGCAGCCACCGGGGGAGCGGGGAGCTGTTTTTT. This sequence encodes CASSHRGSGELFF.

The rearrangement joins TRBV28 to TRBJ2-2, with D possibly matching TRBD2 (5 bases). The V end lost 3 bases, the J end lost 5 bases, and 13 bases lay between the germline ends. Per germline, CDR1 MDHEN and CDR2 SYDVKM. The CDR3 runs 15 residues. This chain's CDR3 is CASSFHSGRTGELFF. The CDR3 DNA sequence: TGTGCCAGCAGTTTTCACAGCGGTAGGACCGGGGAGCTGTTTTTT.

In this sample, this clonotype turned up a few times. CDR3 residues: CASSRDRGAHYEQYF. The DNA for the CDR3 is TGTGCCAGCAGTCGGGACAGGGGGGCCCACTACGAGCAGTACTTC. The genes are TRBV7-2 and TRBJ2-7; 11 bases match TRBD1. Germline V gene sequence: CDR1 SGHTA, CDR2 FQGNSA. V lost 6 bases and J lost 3; bases outside the gene matches: 7. This CDR3 has 15 amino acids.

The chain recombines TRBV7-9 with TRBJ1-2; weak D call: TRBD1 (6 bases). The CDR3 runs to 16 residues. Germline loops: CDR1 SEHNR, CDR2 FQNEAQ (reference sequence). V lost 0 bases to trimming and J lost 2 bases, with 13 bases between them. This CDR3 reads CASSLAGTGNNYGYTF. For the CDR3, the DNA is TGTGCCAGCAGCTTAGCCGGAACAGGGAACAACTATGGCTACACCTTC.

The rearrangement joins TRBV29-1 to TRBJ1-2, with a weak D call TRBD1 (5 bases). The V gene lost 6 bases and the J gene lost 3 bases, with 11 bases spanning the gap. CDR3 length equals 12 residues. CDR1 and CDR2 (germline): SQVTM, ANQGSEA. CDR3 bases: TGCAGCGTGGGGAGGGGAGACTATGGCTACACCTTC. This encodes CSVGRGDYGYTF.

This chain joins TRBV20-1 and TRBJ1-1; D unresolved. The CDR3 length is 13 residues. Per the germline V gene, CDR1 is DFQATT and CDR2 is SNEGSKA (reference sequence). Trimming left V 0 bases short and J 4 bases short, with 9 bases between. CDR3 in amino acids: CSARDQLFTEAFF. The CDR3 region has the DNA TGCAGTGCTAGAGACCAGCTATTCACTGAAGCTTTCTTT.

This clonotype was seen more than once but under ten times. The rearrangement links TRBV7-9 to TRBJ2-5; TRBD1 is a possible D gene (6 bases). This CDR3 contains 15 residues. The V end lost 3 bases, the J end lost 6 bases, and 17 bases lay between the germline ends. Per the germline V gene, CDR1 is SEHNR and CDR2 is FQNEAQ (reference sequence). The CDR3 spells CASSFRTDLFKTQYF. In nucleotides, the CDR3 is TGTGCCAGCAGCTTCAGGACAGACCTCTTCAAGACCCAGTACTTC.

This chain connects TRBV2 to TRBJ1-1; D may be TRBD1 (5 bases). The CDR3 runs 14 residues. V lost 6 bases and J 0 bases, leaving 11 bases between the germline ends. Looked up from germline, CDR1 is SNHLY and CDR2 is FYNNEI. As DNA, the CDR3 is TGTGCCAGCAGGTACAGGCAAGTGAACACTGAAGCTTTCTTT. Amino acid sequence: CASRYRQVNTEAFF.

The J gene is TRBJ1-2, the V gene TRBV19; the D is unclear. V dropped 6 bases and J dropped 3 bases, with 14 bases sitting between them. The CDR3 has 14 amino acids. Germline CDR1 reads LNHDA; CDR2 reads SQIVND (reference sequence). The CDR3 region has the DNA TGTGCCAGTAGCCCAGTTGGGCCCCACTATGGCTACACCTTC. It specifies CASSPVGPHYGYTF.

The genes are TRBV25-1 and TRBJ1-1, with 7 bases that match TRBD1. Germline trimming cut 6 bases from V and 3 bases from J; bases unmatched to any gene: 4. Looked up from germline, CDR1 is MGHDK and CDR2 is SYGVNS. This CDR3 is 13 amino acids long. CDR3 amino acids: CASRLTGDTEAFF. CDR3 DNA sequence: TGTGCCAGCAGGTTAACAGGGGACACTGAAGCTTTCTTT.